The source of this T cell receptor (beta chain) is a study of response to subunit inactivated influenza vaccine. TCRdb recomputed calls from the RT-PCR reads with MiXCR, one row per CDR3 protein. The sample carries roughly 630,000 distinct CDR3 sequences, 14% recorded once. This clonotype was seen ten or more times. Its target is not known. V lost 3 bases to trimming and J lost 2 bases, with 12 bases between them. This CDR3 is built from 15 residues. Germline V gene lookup returns CDR1 SGHTA and CDR2 FQGNSA. Broader study findings: The authors offered the suggestion that each seasonal influenza vaccination recruits few new T cells.

The chain combines TRBV7-2 with TRBJ2-3; maybe TRBD2 (6 bases). The receptor comes from a man aged 50 or older who received an inactivated influenza vaccine. The specimen comprised PBMCs from blood, sampled 14 to 15 days before vaccination. CDR3 loop: CASSLFRGNTDTQYF. In nucleotides, the CDR3 is TGTGCCAGCAGCTTGTTTCGGGGGAACACAGATACGCAGTATTTT.